The 7 T cell receptor beta chains below all came from one sample that was sequenced in a study of tumor-infiltrating lymphocytes in primary liver carcinoma. Germline DNA was also extracted, while the blood RNA originated from unsorted whole blood. Priming with a constant-region primer yielded TCR beta cDNA from roughly 0.45 ug total RNA. Employing slightly modified ARM-PCR, three nested multiplex PCR rounds were run, and these gave rise to the TCR beta libraries. Two initial PCR rounds of roughly 10 cycles each paired TRBV1-TRBV30 forward primers with a C-beta reverse primer. TCRdb reprocessed the multiplex PCR reads with MiXCR, giving one entry per CDR3 protein. The sample holds 300,000 to 350,000 distinct CDR3 sequences, 50% to 75% seen once. Sequenced input: peripheral blood. The source of these receptors is a woman aged 25 to 39 with primary liver carcinoma and hepatitis B virus infection.

As to this clonotype: This may be a read error: a much more frequent sequence differs by one nucleotide. Since the CDR3 does not end with the conserved phenylalanine or tryptophan, this likely comes from a read error. The J gene is TRBJ1-1, the V gene TRBV6-1; D not resolved. V dropped 5 bases and J dropped 2 bases, with 15 bases sitting between them. The CDR3 spans 15 residues. Germline V gene sequence: CDR1 MNHNS, CDR2 SASEGT. CDR3: CASSPPRTLNTEAFS. CDR3 nucleotide sequence: TGTGCCAGCAGTCCTCCCCGGACGCTAAACACTGAAGCTTTCTCT.

A word on this clonotype: No conserved phenylalanine or tryptophan ends this CDR3, so it is likely a read error. V usage is TRBV11-2 and J usage is TRBJ1-2; D gene unclear. Germline V gene sequence: CDR1 SGHAT, CDR2 FQNNGV. The CDR3 extends over 12 amino acids. CDR3 in DNA: TGTGCCAGCAACTTAGGCAACTATGGCTACACCCTC. It specifies CASNLGNYGYTL.

This clonotype came up many times. The J gene is TRBJ2-1, the V gene TRBV6-1; 11 bases align to TRBD1. The CDR3 covers 16 residues. After removal of 3 bases from V and 3 bases from J, the junction contained 4 bases not matched to a gene. Germline values: CDR1 MNHNS, CDR2 SASEGT. CDR3 DNA sequence: TGTGCCAGCAGTGAGCGGGGACAGGGGGGCTACAATGAGCAGTTCTTC. The encoded protein is CASSERGQGGYNEQFF.

In this sample, this clonotype turned up a few times. The V gene is TRBV12-3 or TRBV12-4, the J gene TRBJ1-4; D gene uncertain. V gave up 5 bases and J gave up 5 bases, with 12 bases separating them. The CDR3 is made up of 14 amino acids. CDR3 amino acids: CASSPGLYNEKLFF. The CDR3 DNA sequence: TGTGCCAGCAGTCCCGGACTGTACAATGAAAAACTGTTTTTT.

A remark on this clonotype: Since a much larger clone is just one base distant, this may be a read error. V is TRBV4-1 and J is TRBJ2-3; TRBD1 might be the D (5 bases). The J call may be incorrect, as the DNA end agrees better with TRBJ1-5. The CDR3 is made up of 19 amino acids. Germline loops: CDR1 MGHRA, CDR2 YSYEKL. CDR3 DNA: TGCGCCAGCAGCCAAGAATCACTAGCGGGACGGTCTAGCGCAGATACGCAGCATTTT. This encodes CASSQESLAGRSSADTQHF.

This clonotype was found a few times. The rearrangement uses TRBV29-1 and TRBJ1-2, with 7 bases aligning to TRBD1. With 8 bases clipped from V and 4 bases from J, the junction kept 7 bases outside the gene matches. CDR3 length: 12 residues. Germline V lookup: CDR1 SQVTM, CDR2 ANQGSEA. The chain's CDR3 is CSTRQGIYGYTF. CDR3 sequence (DNA): TGCAGCACACGACAGGGAATCTATGGCTACACCTTC.

The rearrangement links TRBV10-1 to TRBJ2-1; no reliable D call. Per germline, CDR1 WNHNN and CDR2 SYGVQD (reference sequence). The CDR3 spans 13 residues. V shed 3 bases and J shed 9 bases, with 12 bases lying between them. The DNA for the CDR3 is TGCGCCAGCAGTGATCCTCCCATGGGTGAGCAGTTCTTC. The encoded protein is CASSDPPMGEQFF.